These 18 T cell receptor beta chains share one sample of origin, sequenced in a study of T cells in localized non-small cell lung cancer. Generated by immunoSEQ multiplex PCR, the TCRdb table keeps only in-frame clones and is missing some. The sample includes fewer than 75,000 clones, 84% of them seen just once. The source was peripheral blood, collected before any cancer treatment. The source is a female donor at least 60 years old with stage I lung adenocarcinoma.

The rearrangement links TRBV14 to TRBJ1-2; 7 nucleotides agree with TRBD1. CDR1 and CDR2 (germline): SGHDN, FVKESK. The CDR3 extends over 15 amino acids. The junction had 3 bases not matched to a gene; V was cut back by 2 bases and J by 0 bases. DNA for the CDR3: TGTGCCAGCAGCCAACCCGGGACAGCTAACTATGGCTACACCTTC. Translated, it gives CASSQPGTANYGYTF.

The chain recombines TRBV9 with TRBJ1-4, with D possibly matching TRBD1 (6 bases). The CDR3 totals 12 residues. The ends were cut back, 4 bases at V and 7 bases at J, with 8 bases in the middle. Germline-derived CDR1 and CDR2 are SGDLS and YYNGEE. DNA for the CDR3: TGTGCCAGCAGCAGGGGGGGTGAAAAACTGTTTTTT. Protein sequence: CASSRGGEKLFF.

The sample holds one count of this clone. The chain couples TRBV19 to TRBJ2-1; no firm D call. The germline gives CDR1 LNHDA, CDR2 SQIVND (reference sequence). This CDR3 is 14 amino acids long. V was clipped by 6 bases and J by 2 bases, with 11 bases between them. CDR3 nucleotide sequence: TGTGCCAGTAGCCGTACCTCGACCTACAATGAGCAGTTCTTC. Translation gives CASSRTSTYNEQFF.

This chain connects TRBV29-1 to TRBJ1-3, with 7 bases lining up with TRBD1. J was trimmed by 2 bases and V by 6 bases; bases with no gene match: 7. This CDR3 has 14 residues. Germline-derived CDR1 and CDR2 are SQVTM and ANQGSEA. CDR3 amino acids: CSVLVDRAGNTIYF. The CDR3 DNA reads as TGCAGCGTCCTCGTCGACAGGGCTGGAAACACCATATATTTT.

J is TRBJ2-5 and V is TRBV5-1, with D perhaps TRBD1 or TRBD2 (5 bases each). The end of the DNA aligns better with TRBJ2-7, so the J call may be wrong. Germline-derived CDR1 and CDR2 are SGHRS and YFSETQ. The CDR3 loop spans 13 amino acids. CDR3 DNA sequence: TGCGCCAGCAGCCAGGGACCTTTCGACGAGCAGTACTTC. Translated, it gives CASSQGPFDEQYF.

The chain uses TRBV9 and TRBJ2-3; 9 bases agree with TRBD2. The CDR3 sequence is 19 residues long. The V gene end was trimmed by 3 bases and the J gene end by 6 bases; junction bases not matched to a gene: 20. Per the germline V gene, CDR1 is SGDLS and CDR2 is YYNGEE. For the CDR3, the DNA is TGTGCCAGCAGCGCGCCGGGACGAAGTCTAGCGGGACGGGGTGATACGCAGTATTTT. Translated: CASSAPGRSLAGRGDTQYF.

This clone was seen once. The CDR3: CASSLRSAGNSNQPQHF. Here the CDR3 DNA reads TGTGCCAGCAGCTTAAGATCGGCAGGGAATAGCAATCAGCCCCAGCATTTT. The chain employs TRBV7-8 and TRBJ1-5; maybe TRBD1 (5 bases). This CDR3 is 17 amino acids long. From germline, CDR1 is SGHVS and CDR2 FQNEAQ. Trimming left V 2 bases short and J 0 bases short, with 14 bases between.

The chain employs TRBV5-4 and TRBJ2-5; D is perhaps TRBD2 (6 bases). The CDR3 totals 15 residues. V lost 3 bases to trimming and J lost 0 bases, with 12 bases between them. Germline-derived CDR1 and CDR2 are SGHNT and YYREEE (reference sequence). CDR3 region: CASSSSRGNQETQYF. In DNA form, the CDR3 reads TGTGCCAGCAGCTCCTCCCGGGGGAACCAAGAGACCCAGTACTTC. Filled out from reference TRBV5-4 and TRBJ2-5, the complete variable domain reads ETGVTQSPTHLIKTRGQQVTLRCSSQSGHNTVSWYQQALGQGPQFIFQYYREEENGRGNFPPRFSGLQFPNYSSELNVNALELDDSALYLCASSSSRGNQETQYFGPGTRLLVL.

The chain recombines TRBV11-2 with TRBJ2-2; 7 bases map to TRBD2. The V segment lost 5 bases and the J segment 5 bases; nucleotides outside the gene matches: 5. Germline values: CDR1 SGHAT, CDR2 FQNNGV. This CDR3 has 14 residues. The CDR3 reads CASSHGTITGELFF. For the CDR3, the DNA is TGTGCCAGCAGCCATGGGACTATAACCGGGGAGCTGTTTTTT. Full variable domain (rest looked up from reference TRBV11-2 and TRBJ2-2): EAGVAQSPRYKIIEKRQSVAFWCNPISGHATLYWYQQILGQGPKLLIQFQNNGVVDDSQLPKDRFSAERLKGVDSTLKIQPAKLEDSAVYLCASSHGTITGELFFGEGSRLTVL.

This clone has only a few counts. The chain joins TRBV4-1 to TRBJ2-2, with 11 bases matching TRBD2. This CDR3 is built from 17 residues. Germline values: CDR1 MGHRA, CDR2 YSYEKL. Unmatched junction bases numbered 7, after V lost 1 base and J lost 6 bases. CDR3 amino acids: CASSQGISGRAAGELFF. The CDR3 bases are TGCGCCAGCAGCCAAGGGATTAGCGGGAGGGCCGCCGGGGAGCTGTTTTTT.

On this clone itself: This sample includes further DNA sequences coding for the same CDR3. The chain has TRBV2 and TRBJ2-3; D unclear. CDR1 and CDR2 from the germline V gene are SNHLY and FYNNEI. Trimming cost V 1 base and J 0 bases, with 5 bases left between them. The CDR3 is 14 amino acids. The CDR3 is CASSEGGSTDTQYF. The CDR3 DNA reads TGTGCCAGCAGTGAAGGAGGAAGCACAGATACGCAGTATTTT.

The V and J genes are TRBV6-6 and TRBJ1-1, with D possibly matching TRBD1 (6 bases). V was cut by 6 bases and J by 1 base, with 9 bases left in between. CDR3 length: 13 residues. The germline gives CDR1 MNHNY, CDR2 SVGAGI (reference sequence). The CDR3 coding sequence is TGTGCCAGCAGATGGACAGAGAACACTGAAGCTTTCTTT. This sequence encodes CASRWTENTEAFF.

This clone was observed once. The chain has TRBV5-1 and TRBJ2-7; D is perhaps TRBD2 (5 bases). The V gene lost 0 bases and the J gene lost 5 bases, with 9 bases spanning the gap. This CDR3 comprises 13 residues. Germline CDR1 is SGHRS and CDR2 is YFSETQ. The CDR3 DNA is TGCGCCAGCAGCTTGGAGGAGGAGGACGAGCAGTACTTC. Its translation is CASSLEEEDEQYF.

This clone was recorded a few times. The chain is built from TRBV6-5 and TRBJ1-4; maybe TRBD1 (6 bases). Trimming cost V 6 bases and J 6 bases, with 14 bases left between them. Germline V gives CDR1 MNHEY, CDR2 SVGAGI. The CDR3 has 14 residues. CDR3: CASRGAGEDEKLFF. The CDR3 DNA reads as TGTGCCAGCAGGGGGGCGGGGGAAGATGAAAAACTGTTTTTT.

CDR3 region: CASSHPDRGRKSYTF. CDR3 DNA sequence: TGTGCCAGCAGCCACCCAGACAGGGGGCGAAAAAGCTACACCTTC. The chain employs TRBV6-5 and TRBJ1-2, with 10 bases that match TRBD1. The CDR3 loop spans 15 amino acids. CDR1 and CDR2 (germline): MNHEY, SVGAGI. V trimming: 6 bases; J trimming: 9 bases; junction bases outside the gene matches: 13.

CDR3 sequence: CASSLEGSWGKNIQYF. Here the CDR3 DNA reads TGCGCCAGCAGCTTGGAGGGGTCGTGGGGCAAAAACATTCAGTACTTC. J is TRBJ2-4 and V is TRBV5-1; tentatively, D is TRBD1 (5 bases). Trimming removed 0 bases from V and 3 bases from J, with 13 bases in between. The CDR3 runs 16 residues. The V gene's germline CDR1 is SGHRS and CDR2 YFSETQ.

V is TRBV2 and J is TRBJ1-2, with 7 bases that match TRBD1. CDR3 length equals 16 residues. J was trimmed by 1 base and V by 7 bases; bases with no gene match: 12. Per the germline V gene, CDR1 is SNHLY and CDR2 is FYNNEI. CDR3 sequence (DNA): TGTGCCAGCAAGAAGTGGACAGGCTTTGATAACTATGGCTACACCTTC. It is translated as CASKKWTGFDNYGYTF.

This clone was counted a few times. This chain joins TRBV4-1 and TRBJ1-4; TRBD1 matches at 8 bases. The germline V gene encodes CDR1 MGHRA and CDR2 YSYEKL. CDR3 size: 14 residues. J was trimmed by 11 bases and V by 0 bases; bases with no gene match: 5. The CDR3 DNA follows: TGCGCCAGCAGCCAAGACGGGACAGGACTTAAACTGTTTTTT. This translates into CASSQDGTGLKLFF.